This T cell receptor (beta chain) was found in a study of response to subunit inactivated influenza vaccine. This clonotype was detected only a few times. Antigen: not known. Overall study findings and caveats: The authors offered the suggestion that each seasonal influenza vaccination recruits few new T cells.

MiXCR was run by TCRdb on the RT-PCR reads, yielding one entry per CDR3 protein. This table holds 500,000 or so distinct CDR3 sequences, approximately 15% found once. J lost 3 bases, V lost 0 bases, and 8 bases had no gene match. The CDR3 is made up of 16 amino acids. The germline V gene has CDR1 LGHNA and CDR2 YSLEER. Sample: CD4+ T cells sorted from PBMCs, taken approximately 25 months after vaccination. The rearrangement joins TRBV4-3 to TRBJ2-7, with 7 nucleotides matching TRBD1. The clonotype originates from a man aged 50-75 years who received an inactivated influenza vaccine. CDR3 nucleotide sequence: TGCGCCAGCAGCCAAGACACCGGGACAGTTAGCTACGAGCAGTACTTC. It translates to CASSQDTGTVSYEQYF.